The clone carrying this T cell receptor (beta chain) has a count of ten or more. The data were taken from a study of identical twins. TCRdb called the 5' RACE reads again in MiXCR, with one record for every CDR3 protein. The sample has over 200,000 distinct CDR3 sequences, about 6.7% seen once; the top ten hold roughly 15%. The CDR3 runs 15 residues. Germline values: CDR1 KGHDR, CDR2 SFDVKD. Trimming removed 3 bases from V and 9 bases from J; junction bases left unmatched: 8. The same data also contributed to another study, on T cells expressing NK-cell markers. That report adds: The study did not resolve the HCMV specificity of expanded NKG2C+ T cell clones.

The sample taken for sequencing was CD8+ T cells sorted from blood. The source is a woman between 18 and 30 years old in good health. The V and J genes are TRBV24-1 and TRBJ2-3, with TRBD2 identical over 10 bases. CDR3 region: CATSDPTSGTLTQYF. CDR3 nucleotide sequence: TGTGCCACCAGTGATCCCACTAGCGGGACGTTGACGCAGTATTTT.